This TCR beta chain was retrieved from a study of graft-versus-host responses after intestinal transplantation (dated by TCRdb to the early 2020s). Study-level background: The transplants that recipients received were multivisceral, liver-intestinal, or isolated intestinal. Anti-thymocyte globulin induction was given to all recipients, followed by maintenance tacrolimus and steroids for 2 to 3 years. After intestinal transplantation, graft-versus-host and host-versus-graft alloreactive T cell clones in the graft, circulation and bone marrow were tracked using bulk TCR-beta CDR3 sequencing. To identify alloreactive clones, pre-transplant mixed lymphocyte reaction products were sequenced and compared with unstimulated pre-transplant donor and recipient T cells. The cohort enrolled about two dozen intestinal transplant recipients, one of whom was a retransplant, and a few patients without pretransplant specimens were excluded. Donor T cell macrochimerism was defined as a peak of at least 4% donor T cells among recipient peripheral blood mononuclear cells. Instead of going to the commercial service, samples from a few later patients were sequenced in-house on an Illumina MiSeq and processed with MiXCR. Paper-wide results and their limitations: Early after transplant, peak levels of circulating GvH clones were associated with declines in HvG clones. High GvH to HvG T cell clonal ratios were observed in the allografts of patients with donor T cell macrochimerism. GvH clones turned up in recipient bone marrow, with some appearing earlier in ileal mucosa or blood, a pattern consistent with an intestinal mucosal origin. Conclusions were limited by the relatively low number and heterogeneity of intestinal transplant patients.

Library preparation employed the immunoSEQ multiplex PCR assay. For most patients, genomic DNA was isolated with the Qiagen DNeasy Blood and Tissue Kit and sent frozen to Adaptive Biotechnologies for TCR sequencing. For most patients, high-throughput TCR-beta CDR3 sequencing of genomic DNA was performed by Adaptive Biotechnologies. In the source study's methods: TCR sequencing data for some 17 patients were retrieved from Adaptive's ImmunoSEQ software; three other patients were processed with MiXCR and VDJtools. To correct CD4 versus CD8 sorting errors, sequences present in both subsets at a frequency ratio below 5:1 were removed. Because the origin of CDR3 nucleotide sequences shared between donor and recipient could not be assigned, those sequences were removed. To count as alloreactive, a clone needed at least 2-fold expansion over unstimulated cells and a minimum CFSE-low frequency of 0.002% (template counts) or 0.001% (read counts). Clones detected in sequenced pre-transplant spleen, lymph node, or MLR CFSE-low populations of the donor or recipient were defined as mappable. Cumulative frequency of alloreactive clones was calculated as a percentage of all sequences weighted by copy number. TCRdb's version of the immuneACCESS table is confined to in-frame rearrangements and falls short of the full clone set. An unresolved V gene accounts for under half of the shortfall where checked; the remainder is of unknown origin. That table gives V, J and clone size, and the DNA gave D and trimming. This sample lists 130,000 or so clones; approximately 91% were detected once. The ten most abundant clones make up about 0.18% of the sample.

Sample time point, as interpreted from the label and publication: cells obtained before transplantation from donor or recipient. CD3+CD4+ and CD3+CD8+ populations were FACS-sorted from unstimulated pre-transplant donor and recipient cells taken from spleen or lymph nodes. A note on this clone: This receptor's antigen is unknown. No base qualities exist here, and no much larger clone lies one base off it.

CDR1 and CDR2 (GTSNPN, SVGIG) derive from the germline V gene (reference sequence). From cysteine to phenylalanine, the CDR3 is 12 amino acids long. Left in the record is the CDR3 DNA by itself, 36 bases read in frame from the first base. V lost 4 bases and J lost 1 base; the stretch between them is 6 bases long. Rearrangement joined TRBV30 to TRBJ2-3; no D gene call is confident. The sequenced sample was unstimulated CD4+ T cells sorted from spleen or lymph node cells, obtained before intestinal transplant. The clonotype originates from a human donor who received an intestinal transplant. The CDR3 in this case is CAWTRGTDTQYF. The nucleotides are TGTGCCTGGACACGGGGCACAGATACGCAGTATTTT.